This T cell receptor beta chain was retrieved from a study of shared clonotypes between healthy human individuals. Per the germline V gene, CDR1 is LNHDA and CDR2 is SQIVND (reference sequence). The CDR3 is 14 amino acids. The V segment lost 7 bases and the J segment 2 bases; nucleotides outside the gene matches: 3. TCRdb keeps only in-frame clones here, not all; method: immunoSEQ multiplex PCR. The sample has about 480,000 clones; roughly 79% are singletons. The sample taken for sequencing was PBMCs. The receptor was isolated from a woman aged 40-49 years in good health. Some clones in this sample may be carry-over from other donors' samples. The chain recombines TRBV19 with TRBJ2-2, with 8 bases matching TRBD2. The chain's CDR3 is CASTTSGNTGELFF. CDR3 bases: TGTGCCAGTACAACTAGCGGAAACACCGGGGAGCTGTTTTTT.